Listed here are 24 T cell receptor beta chains from one sample, sequenced in a study of spatial heterogeneity in lung cancer. Regarding time point: sample taken at primary tumor resection. Extraction of whole RNA from tumor, nontumor lung or frozen PBMC preceded unsorted sequencing. TCRdb redid the calling of the 5' RACE reads with MiXCR, one entry per CDR3 protein. The profile shows fewer than 9,000 distinct CDR3 sequences, 7.8% of them singletons. Here the sequenced sample was PBMCs, taken at surgery. These receptors all come from a female donor with early-stage non-small cell lung cancer.

This clonotype was detected many times. In nucleotides, the CDR3 is TGTGCCAGCAGCTCCGCAGGGTTGGGACGCCGAAGTGAGCAGTTCTTC. The encoded protein is CASSSAGLGRRSEQFF. The chain is built from TRBV5-4 and TRBJ2-1; D possibly matches TRBD1 or TRBD2 (5 bases each). This CDR3 is 16 amino acids long. Per the germline V gene, CDR1 is SGHNT and CDR2 is YYREEE (reference sequence). V was cut by 3 bases and J by 9 bases, with 22 bases left in between.

This clonotype qualifies as medium-sized (0.01 to 0.1%). This chain uses TRBV7-2 with TRBJ1-2; D is unclear. The V and J ends lost 0 bases and 9 bases respectively, with 5 bases between them. This CDR3 spans 11 amino acids. Germline V gives CDR1 SGHTA, CDR2 FQGNSA. The CDR3 reads CASSLAESYTF. The CDR3 bases are TGTGCCAGCAGCTTAGCGGAGAGCTACACCTTC.

This clonotype came up a few times. V gene TRBV5-4 combines with J gene TRBJ2-7, with 11 bases matching TRBD1. The CDR3 extends over 15 amino acids. V was pared by 2 bases and J by 4 bases, with 5 bases of the junction left unmatched. Germline CDR1 is SGHNT and CDR2 is YYREEE (reference sequence). In DNA form, the CDR3 reads TGTGCCAGCAGCTTAGGGGACAGGGGGAGATACGAGCAGTACTTC. It is translated as CASSLGDRGRYEQYF.

This clonotype was recorded at least ten times. The genes are TRBV19 and TRBJ2-1; TRBD1 matches at 8 bases. Germline V gene lookup returns CDR1 LNHDA and CDR2 SQIVND (reference sequence). This CDR3 is 12 amino acids long. V lost 4 bases and J lost 8; bases outside the gene matches: 1. The CDR3 region is CASSTGGHEQFF. CDR3 nucleotides: TGTGCCAGTAGTACAGGGGGCCATGAGCAGTTCTTC.

At least ten counts were recorded for this clonotype. The chain couples TRBV4-1 to TRBJ1-5; TRBD1 agrees at 10 bases. Germline V CDR1 and CDR2: MGHRA, YSYEKL. V lost 0 bases, J lost 7 bases, and 15 bases stayed unmatched. The CDR3 covers 19 residues. The CDR3 here is CASSQDVSARTGGWQPQHF. The CDR3 DNA reads as TGCGCCAGCAGCCAAGATGTTTCAGCCCGGACAGGGGGGTGGCAGCCCCAGCATTTT.

V is TRBV5-1 and J is TRBJ2-1, with 7 nucleotides matching TRBD1. From germline, CDR1 is SGHRS and CDR2 YFSETQ. The CDR3 length is 13 residues. V shed 5 bases and J 6 bases; nucleotides not matched to a gene: 5. The CDR3 bases are TGCGCCAGCAGACCTGACAGGGCCAATGAGCAGTTCTTC. Translated, it gives CASRPDRANEQFF.

This clonotype was observed a handful of times. This chain connects TRBV28 to TRBJ2-7; 7 bases align to TRBD1. The CDR3 has 15 residues. V lost 5 bases, J lost 5 bases, and 12 bases stayed unmatched. The germline V gene encodes CDR1 MDHEN and CDR2 SYDVKM. The CDR3, as DNA: TGTGCCAGCAGTCCCCCAGGGGGTCCTAGCAACGAGCAGTACTTC. Translating gives CASSPPGGPSNEQYF.

This clonotype counts as medium-sized. The genes are TRBV29-1 and TRBJ2-1, with TRBD1 identical over 8 bases. From germline, CDR1 is SQVTM and CDR2 ANQGSEA. CDR3 length: 15 residues. The V gene end was trimmed by 4 bases and the J gene end by 7 bases; junction bases not matched to a gene: 12. The CDR3 reads CSVGSPGTGRNEQFF. As DNA, the CDR3 is TGCAGCGTTGGAAGCCCCGGGACAGGTCGGAATGAGCAGTTCTTC.

This clonotype appeared many times. The chain recombines TRBV29-1 with TRBJ2-5; D perhaps matches TRBD2 (5 bases). Germline assignment: CDR1 SQVTM and CDR2 ANQGSEA. V lost 3 bases, J lost 1 base, and 9 bases lay in between. The CDR3 consists of 13 residues. CDR3 DNA sequence: TGCAGCGTTGAGAAAGGACTCCAAGAGACCCAGTACTTC. Its translation is CSVEKGLQETQYF.

This clonotype is medium-sized by share. The rearrangement uses TRBV20-1 and TRBJ1-5; 7 positions match TRBD1. This CDR3 is built from 13 residues. Trimming removed 6 bases from V and 7 bases from J; junction bases left unmatched: 9. CDR1 and CDR2 (germline): DFQATT, SNEGSKA (reference sequence). The CDR3 sequence is CSAQGQDGQPQHF. The CDR3, as DNA: TGCAGTGCCCAAGGACAGGACGGACAGCCCCAGCATTTT.

This clonotype is medium-sized by share. This chain joins TRBV5-5 and TRBJ2-2; D is perhaps TRBD1 (6 bases). Germline V gene lookup returns CDR1 SGHKS and CDR2 YYEKEE (reference sequence). This CDR3 is built from 17 residues. The V and J ends lost 1 base and 0 bases respectively, with 13 bases between them. CDR3 coding DNA: TGTGCCAGCAGCTTGTACAGGGACACCACGAACACCGGGGAGCTGTTTTTT. Protein product: CASSLYRDTTNTGELFF.

By proportion, this clonotype is medium-sized (0.01 to 0.1%). The chain employs TRBV21-1 and TRBJ2-1; the table's D call, TRBD1, was not checked against the DNA. TRBV21-1 is a listed pseudogene. The CDR3 spans 16 residues. The CDR3 DNA sequence: TGTGCCAGCAGCAAAAATGCACAGGGTTACTACAATGAGCAGTTCTTC. Its protein product is CASSKNAQGYYNEQFF.

The sample holds many counts of this clonotype. V is TRBV2 and J is TRBJ1-1; D remains unclear. The CDR3 has 14 residues. Trimming removed 4 bases from V and 4 bases from J, with 13 bases in between. CDR1 and CDR2 (germline): SNHLY, FYNNEI. The CDR3 here is CASSGPAAITEAFF. The CDR3 DNA is TGTGCCAGCAGTGGGCCTGCAGCAATCACTGAAGCTTTCTTT.

The rearrangement joins TRBV12-3 or TRBV12-4 to TRBJ1-2; D unclear. V was cut by 6 bases and J by 2 bases, with 13 bases left in between. The CDR3 extends over 14 amino acids. The CDR3 loop reads CASSPQTANYGYTF. The CDR3 nucleotides are TGTGCCAGCAGCCCTCAGACGGCAAACTATGGCTACACCTTC.

This clonotype is medium-sized within its sample. This sequence joins TRBV24-1 and TRBJ1-5; unclear D gene. The CDR3 contains 13 residues. Germline V lookup: CDR1 KGHDR, CDR2 SFDVKD. Trimming took 9 bases from V and 11 from J, leaving 19 bases between them. The CDR3 here is CATEPSPLVTQHF. CDR3 sequence (DNA): TGTGCCACCGAACCCAGCCCCCTGGTGACCCAGCATTTT.

This clonotype was detected ten times or more. The V gene is TRBV7-2, the J gene TRBJ1-2, with D possibly being TRBD1 (6 bases). The CDR3 totals 14 residues. Trimming stripped 5 bases from V and 2 bases from J, with 12 bases between. CDR1 and CDR2 (germline): SGHTA, FQGNSA. In DNA form, the CDR3 reads TGTGCCAGCAGCCTAGATGGACAGAACTATGGCTACACCTTC. Its protein product is CASSLDGQNYGYTF.

Judged by abundance, this clonotype is medium-sized. J is TRBJ2-1 and V is TRBV19; a weak D match, TRBD2 (5 bases). This CDR3 is built from 15 residues. V lost 4 bases and J 2 bases, leaving 12 bases between the germline ends. Germline assignment: CDR1 LNHDA and CDR2 SQIVND (reference sequence). This CDR3 is CASSSESGAYNEQFF. The CDR3 DNA reads TGTGCCAGTAGTAGCGAGAGCGGCGCCTACAATGAGCAGTTCTTC. The full variable domain, in which reference TRBV19 and TRBJ2-1 provide the parts outside the CDR3, is DGGITQSPKYLFRKEGQNVTLSCEQNLNHDAMYWYRQDPGQGLRLIYYSQIVNDFQKGDIAEGYSVSREKKESFPLTVTSAQKNPTAFYLCASSSESGAYNEQFFGPGTRLTVL.

This clonotype was counted ten times or more. The chain combines TRBV6-1 with TRBJ1-1; D gene ambiguous. V dropped 6 bases and J dropped 3 bases, with 14 bases sitting between them. Germline CDR1 is MNHNS and CDR2 is SASEGT. The CDR3 has 14 residues. CDR3 sequence reads: CASRDGRLDTEAFF. The CDR3, as DNA: TGTGCCAGCAGGGACGGACGGCTCGACACTGAAGCTTTCTTT.

The rearrangement uses TRBV7-2 and TRBJ2-1; D remains ambiguous. CDR1 is SGHTA, CDR2 FQGNSA, per germline. This CDR3 region has 12 residues. Trimming shortened V by 5 bases and J by 6 bases, and 8 bases separated the two germline ends. This CDR3 is CASSPLPNEQFF. The CDR3 region has the DNA TGTGCCAGCAGCCCCCTACCCAATGAGCAGTTCTTC.

This clonotype is deemed medium-sized. This chain connects TRBV7-8 to TRBJ2-7; TRBD2 matches 9 bases. Looked up from germline, CDR1 is SGHVS and CDR2 is FQNEAQ. V trimming: 2 bases; J trimming: 6 bases; junction bases outside the gene matches: 8. There are 15 residues in the CDR3. This CDR3 is CASSLQAGGLSEQYF. The CDR3 nucleotides read TGTGCCAGCAGCTTACAGGCGGGGGGGCTTTCCGAGCAGTACTTC.

By share of the sample, this clonotype is medium-sized. For the CDR3, the DNA is TGTGCCAGCAGTTTTTTCTCCGAAGCTTTCTTT. Its translation: CASSFFSEAFF. The J gene is TRBJ1-1, the V gene TRBV28; D not resolved. With 3 bases removed from V and 8 bases from J, the gap between germline ends came to 7 bases. This CDR3 comprises 11 residues. Germline-derived CDR1 and CDR2 are MDHEN and SYDVKM.

By frequency in the sample, this clonotype is medium-sized. V gene TRBV29-1 combines with J gene TRBJ2-1; D might be TRBD2 (6 bases). The CDR3 loop spans 15 amino acids. Trimming removed 2 bases at V and 1 base at J, with 12 bases between. Germline values: CDR1 SQVTM, CDR2 ANQGSEA. CDR3 in DNA: TGCAGCGTTGAAAGAGGACTATCATCCTACAATGAGCAGTTCTTC. It specifies CSVERGLSSYNEQFF.

Many counts were recorded for this clonotype. The chain combines TRBV5-1 with TRBJ2-7, with no clear D. Trimming left V 0 bases short and J 0 bases short, with 7 bases between. Germline V CDR1 and CDR2: SGHRS, YFSETQ. CDR3 size: 14 residues. The CDR3 region is CASSLGQSSYEQYF. The CDR3 nucleotides read TGCGCCAGCAGCTTGGGACAAAGCTCCTACGAGCAGTACTTC.

This clonotype was observed many times. The chain employs TRBV29-1 and TRBJ1-4; D gene unclear. The germline gives CDR1 SQVTM, CDR2 ANQGSEA. CDR3 length: 10 amino acids. Trimming pared 7 bases from V and 8 bases from J, leaving 8 bases between. CDR3 loop: CSARNEKLFF. In DNA, the CDR3 is TGCAGCGCCCGAAACGAAAAACTGTTTTTT.